Below, 14 T cell receptor beta chains from the same sample are listed, as sequenced in a study of regulatory T cells in long-lasting Graves disease. The time point is: newly diagnosed GD, antithyroid drugs for less than 3 months. Generation of the TCR library employed RNA extracted from PBMCs. The authors built TCR beta libraries using iRepertoire HTBI primers and Arm-PCR of CDR3 regions. Each CDR3 protein gets one entry after TCRdb re-called the multiplex PCR reads with MiXCR. Among 450,000 to 600,000 distinct CDR3 sequences, 15% to 20% were seen once, and the ten largest hold more than 10%. A further study also used this sample, focusing on T cells in Graves' hyperthyroidism and ophthalmopathy.

The input for sequencing was peripheral blood mononuclear cells (PBMCs), taken at new diagnosis, from a patient treated with antithyroid drugs. The receptors here all came from a man aged 35 to 55 with Graves disease.

V usage is TRBV5-8 and J usage is TRBJ1-2, with 12 bases identical to TRBD1. The germline CDR1 and CDR2 sequences are SGHTS and YDEGEE. V dropped 6 bases and J dropped 8; count of bases not matched to a gene: 8. The CDR3 loop spans 14 amino acids. The CDR3 loop reads CASKRGQGAQGYTF. The CDR3 region has the DNA TGTGCCAGCAAAAGGGGACAGGGGGCGCAGGGCTACACCTTC.

This clonotype was observed at least ten times. The V call is TRBV7-3, the J call TRBJ2-3, with 8 bases fitting TRBD1. After removal of 5 bases from V and 3 bases from J, the junction contained 7 bases not matched to a gene. This CDR3 spans 15 amino acids. Germline V lookup: CDR1 SGHTA, CDR2 FQGTGA. The CDR3 loop is CASSPQGARTDTQYF. CDR3 DNA sequence: TGTGCCAGCAGCCCGCAGGGGGCGCGGACAGATACGCAGTATTTT.

This clonotype came up many times. The chain couples TRBV2 to TRBJ1-2; no reliable D call. The CDR3 totals 13 residues. V was cut by 10 bases and J by 3 bases, with 15 bases left in between. Germline CDR1 and CDR2: SNHLY and FYNNEI. The CDR3 reads CANRNPTDYGYTF. CDR3 DNA: TGTGCCAACAGAAACCCGACGGACTATGGCTACACCTTC.

This clonotype was seen repeatedly, ten times or more. The rearrangement links TRBV28 to TRBJ2-1; D call uncertain. V was pared by 6 bases and J by 5 bases, with 5 bases between. CDR1 is MDHEN, CDR2 SYDVKM, per germline. This CDR3 has 11 amino acids. The CDR3 sequence: CASSRNNEQFF. The CDR3 region has the DNA TGTGCCAGCAGCAGAAACAATGAGCAGTTCTTC.

The table lists this clonotype with many counts. This chain links TRBV20-1 with TRBJ2-5; TRBD2 is a possible D gene (5 bases). The V gene's germline CDR1 is DFQATT and CDR2 SNEGSKA (reference sequence). V lost 5 bases, J lost 0 bases, and 10 bases lay in between. There are 13 residues in the CDR3. CDR3 bases: TGCAGTGCTTGGGCCGGGGACCAAGAGACCCAGTACTTC. This translates into CSAWAGDQETQYF.

The rearrangement links TRBV6-1 to TRBJ2-7, with 7 bases matching TRBD2. Trimming took 6 bases from V and 9 from J; bases not matched to a gene: 5. Germline CDR1 MNHNS, CDR2 SASEGT. This CDR3 spans 11 amino acids. Here the CDR3 DNA reads TGTGCCAGCAGCCACGGGGGGATGCAGTACTTC. Protein sequence: CASSHGGMQYF.

This clonotype was picked up a small number of times. The rearrangement uses TRBV14 and TRBJ2-1, with D unclear. CDR1 and CDR2 (germline): SGHDN, FVKESK. V was cut by 5 bases and J by 9 bases, with 11 bases left in between. The CDR3 is made up of 12 amino acids. The CDR3 protein is CASSVSDSEQFF. In DNA form, the CDR3 reads TGTGCCAGCAGCGTGTCGGATAGTGAGCAGTTCTTC.

V usage is TRBV10-3 and J usage is TRBJ1-6; D is unclear. The CDR3 extends over 15 amino acids. The germline gives CDR1 ENHRY, CDR2 SYGVKD. V lost 3 bases and J 7 bases, leaving 13 bases between the germline ends. This chain's CDR3 is CAISDPIKRNSPLHF. The CDR3 nucleotides are TGTGCCATCAGTGACCCCATTAAGCGCAATTCACCCCTCCACTTT.

This clonotype was found a few times. The J gene is TRBJ2-1, the V gene TRBV5-1, with 14 nucleotides matching TRBD2. The germline V gene encodes CDR1 SGHRS and CDR2 YFSETQ. The length of the CDR3 is 18 residues. The trim removed 0 bases at V and 6 bases at J, leaving 8 bases unmatched. Here the CDR3 reads CASSLGGLAGAVVNEQFF. In DNA form, the CDR3 reads TGCGCCAGCAGCTTGGGGGGACTAGCGGGGGCAGTCGTCAATGAGCAGTTCTTC.

The chain joins TRBV12-3 or TRBV12-4 to TRBJ1-2; D not certain. V shed 6 bases and J shed 7 bases, with 15 bases lying between them. The CDR3 has 13 amino acids. The CDR3 is CASSRRPNTGYTF. The CDR3 DNA reads TGTGCCAGCAGCCGGAGACCGAACACTGGCTACACCTTC.

This clonotype was observed at least ten times. The chain is built from TRBV28 and TRBJ2-3, with D uncertain. From germline, CDR1 is MDHEN and CDR2 SYDVKM. The CDR3 loop spans 16 amino acids. The V and J ends lost 10 bases and 3 bases respectively, with 23 bases between them. The CDR3 protein is CATRRAEPRATDTQYF. The CDR3 DNA sequence: TGTGCCACCAGAAGGGCTGAACCCCGAGCAACAGATACGCAGTATTTT.

The chain couples TRBV12-3 or TRBV12-4 to TRBJ1-2; 11 bases are a match to TRBD1. The CDR3 spans 15 residues. J was trimmed by 8 bases and V by 7 bases; bases with no gene match: 12. The CDR3 protein is CASTSAGTGGSGYTF. The CDR3 DNA reads as TGTGCCAGCACTAGTGCCGGGACAGGGGGGAGCGGCTACACCTTC.

In this sample, this clonotype turned up many times. The chain couples TRBV5-1 to TRBJ2-1, with D unclear. Germline assignment: CDR1 SGHRS and CDR2 YFSETQ. Trimming removed 0 bases from V and 0 bases from J, with 4 bases in between. The CDR3 spans 14 residues. The CDR3, as DNA: TGCGCCAGCAGCTTGGACCACTCCTACAATGAGCAGTTCTTC. This codes for CASSLDHSYNEQFF.

At least ten counts were recorded for this clonotype. The chain has TRBV30 and TRBJ2-3; 10 positions match TRBD2. Looked up from germline, CDR1 is GTSNPN and CDR2 is SVGIG (reference sequence). Trimming took 8 bases from V and 5 from J; bases not matched to a gene: 7. CDR3 length: 13 amino acids. The CDR3 region is CALLLAGIDTQYF. The CDR3 DNA reads as TGTGCCCTACTACTAGCGGGAATAGATACGCAGTATTTT.